The entry below describes one T cell receptor (beta chain). Its target is not known. The junction differs from germline at one of its ends, possibly a read error. This entry comes from a study of breast tumors, draining lymph nodes, adjacent tissues. The CDR3 spans 14 residues. Germline assignment: CDR1 SNHLY and CDR2 FYNNEI. Samples came from axillary lymph nodes draining the breast cancer. Whole-study results and caveats: Tumor TCR diversity was below lymph nodes but above nontumor tissue. Data only fit, rather than demonstrated, lymph node origin of most tumor T cells.

TCRdb processed the multiplex PCR reads anew with MiXCR; each CDR3 protein has one entry. The table lists some 170,000 distinct CDR3 sequences, more than 25% of them singletons, with 3.8% in the top ten. The sequencing input was axillary lymph node tissue. The V call is TRBV2, the J call TRBJ1-4, with TRBD1 as a possible D gene (6 bases). The TCR sequence derives from a female donor with breast cancer. Some clones in this sample may be carry-over from other donors' samples. The CDR3 reads CASISDRSGEKLFF. CDR3 coding DNA: TGCGCCAGCATTTCAGACAGGAGCGGCGAAAAACTGTTTTTT.